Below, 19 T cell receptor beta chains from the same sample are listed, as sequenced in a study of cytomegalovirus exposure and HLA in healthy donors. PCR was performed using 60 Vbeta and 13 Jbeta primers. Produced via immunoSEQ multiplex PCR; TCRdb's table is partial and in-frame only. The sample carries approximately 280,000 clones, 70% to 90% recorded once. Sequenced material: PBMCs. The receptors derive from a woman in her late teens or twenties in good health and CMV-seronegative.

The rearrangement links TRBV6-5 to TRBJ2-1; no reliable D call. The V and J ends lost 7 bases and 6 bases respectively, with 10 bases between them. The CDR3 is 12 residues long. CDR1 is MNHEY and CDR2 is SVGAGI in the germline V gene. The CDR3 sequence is CASKQSGNEQFF. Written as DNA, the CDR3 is TGTGCCAGCAAACAGTCCGGCAATGAGCAGTTCTTC.

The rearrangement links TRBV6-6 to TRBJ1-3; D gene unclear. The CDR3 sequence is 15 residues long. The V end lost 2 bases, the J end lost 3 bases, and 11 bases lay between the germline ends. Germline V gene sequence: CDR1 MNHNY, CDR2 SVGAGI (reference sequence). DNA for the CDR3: TGTGCCAGCAGTTACACGGGGAATTTTGGAAACACCATATATTTT. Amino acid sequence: CASSYTGNFGNTIYF.

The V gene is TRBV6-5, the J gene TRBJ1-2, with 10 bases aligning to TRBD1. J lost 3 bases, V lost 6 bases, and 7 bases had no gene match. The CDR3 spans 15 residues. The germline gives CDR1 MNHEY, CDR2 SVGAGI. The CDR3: CASRQPTGGYYGYTF. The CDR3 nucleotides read TGTGCCAGCAGACAACCGACAGGGGGCTACTATGGCTACACCTTC.

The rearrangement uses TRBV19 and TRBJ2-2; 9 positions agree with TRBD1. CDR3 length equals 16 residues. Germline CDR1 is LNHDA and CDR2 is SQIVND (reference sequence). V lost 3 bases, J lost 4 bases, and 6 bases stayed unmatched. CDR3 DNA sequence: TGTGCCAGTAGTATTACAGGGGGCTTAAGCACCGGGGAGCTGTTTTTT. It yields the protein CASSITGGLSTGELFF.

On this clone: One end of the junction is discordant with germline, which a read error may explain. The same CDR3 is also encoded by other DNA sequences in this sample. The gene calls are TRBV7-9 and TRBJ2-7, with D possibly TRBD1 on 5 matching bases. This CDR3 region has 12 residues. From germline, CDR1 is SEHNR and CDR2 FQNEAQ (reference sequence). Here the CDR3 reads CSSSFQGYEQYF. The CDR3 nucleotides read TGTTCCAGCAGTTTCCAGGGCTACGAGCAGTACTTC.

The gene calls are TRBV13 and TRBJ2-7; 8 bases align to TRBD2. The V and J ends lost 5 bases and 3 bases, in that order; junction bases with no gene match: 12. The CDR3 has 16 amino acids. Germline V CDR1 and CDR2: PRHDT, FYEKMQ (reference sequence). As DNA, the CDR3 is TGTGCCAGCAGCCCGGGGGGGACGGGGGGACTCTACGAGCAGTACTTC. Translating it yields CASSPGGTGGLYEQYF.

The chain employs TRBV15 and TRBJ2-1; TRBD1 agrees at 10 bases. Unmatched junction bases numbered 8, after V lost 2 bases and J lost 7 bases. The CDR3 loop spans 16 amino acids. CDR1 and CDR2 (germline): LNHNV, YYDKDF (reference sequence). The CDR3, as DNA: TGTGCCACCAGCAGACCCGGGACAGGGGTATTGAATGAGCAGTTCTTC. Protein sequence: CATSRPGTGVLNEQFF.

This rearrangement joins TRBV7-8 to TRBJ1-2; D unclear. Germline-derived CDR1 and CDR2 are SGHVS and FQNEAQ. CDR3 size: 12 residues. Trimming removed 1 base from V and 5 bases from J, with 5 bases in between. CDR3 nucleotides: TGTGCCAGCAGCTTAGGCGGGTATGGCTACACCTTC. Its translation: CASSLGGYGYTF.

This CDR3 is CASSIGRGYNQPQHF. Here the CDR3 DNA reads TGTGCCAGTAGTATAGGGCGCGGATACAATCAGCCCCAGCATTTT. This sequence joins TRBV19 and TRBJ1-5; D ambiguous. The CDR3 contains 15 residues. V was trimmed by 1 base and J by 3 bases, leaving 10 bases between them. CDR1 is LNHDA, CDR2 SQIVND, per germline (reference sequence).

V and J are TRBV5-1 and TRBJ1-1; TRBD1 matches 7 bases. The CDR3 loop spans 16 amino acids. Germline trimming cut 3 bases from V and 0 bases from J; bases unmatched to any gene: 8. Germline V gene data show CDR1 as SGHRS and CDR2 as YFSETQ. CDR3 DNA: TGCGCCAGCAGCTGGCCCGAGACAGGGATGAACACTGAAGCTTTCTTT. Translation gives CASSWPETGMNTEAFF.

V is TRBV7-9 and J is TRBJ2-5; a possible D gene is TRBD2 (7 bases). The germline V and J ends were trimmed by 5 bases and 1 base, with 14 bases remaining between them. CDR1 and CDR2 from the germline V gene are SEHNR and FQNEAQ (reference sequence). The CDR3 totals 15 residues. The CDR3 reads CASSTTRGAQETQYF. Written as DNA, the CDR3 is TGTGCCAGCAGCACCACCCGGGGGGCCCAAGAGACCCAGTACTTC.

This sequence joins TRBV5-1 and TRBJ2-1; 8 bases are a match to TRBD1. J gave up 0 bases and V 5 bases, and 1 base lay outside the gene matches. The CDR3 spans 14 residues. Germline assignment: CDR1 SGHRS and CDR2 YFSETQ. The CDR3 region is CASRGQGSYNEQFF. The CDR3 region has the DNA TGCGCCAGCAGAGGACAGGGCTCCTACAATGAGCAGTTCTTC.

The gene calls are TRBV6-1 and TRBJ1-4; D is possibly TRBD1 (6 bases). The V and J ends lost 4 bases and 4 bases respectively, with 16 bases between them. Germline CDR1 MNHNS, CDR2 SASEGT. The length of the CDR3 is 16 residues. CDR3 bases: TGTGCCAGCAGTGTATATAGGGCAGGGGATAATGAAAAACTGTTTTTT. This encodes CASSVYRAGDNEKLFF.

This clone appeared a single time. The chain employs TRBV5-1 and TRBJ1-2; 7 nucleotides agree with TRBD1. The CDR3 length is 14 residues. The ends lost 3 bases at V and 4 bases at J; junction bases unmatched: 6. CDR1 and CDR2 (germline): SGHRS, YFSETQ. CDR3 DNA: TGCGCCAGCAGCTCCGACAGGGTCTCCTATGGCTACACCTTC. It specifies CASSSDRVSYGYTF.

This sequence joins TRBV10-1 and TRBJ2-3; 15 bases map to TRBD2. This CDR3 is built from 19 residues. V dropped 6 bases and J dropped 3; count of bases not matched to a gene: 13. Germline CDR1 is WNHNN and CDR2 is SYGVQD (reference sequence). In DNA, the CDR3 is TGCGCCAGCAGCGGACGCCGGACTAGCGGGGGGGCTTTAACAGATACGCAGTATTTT. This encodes CASSGRRTSGGALTDTQYF.

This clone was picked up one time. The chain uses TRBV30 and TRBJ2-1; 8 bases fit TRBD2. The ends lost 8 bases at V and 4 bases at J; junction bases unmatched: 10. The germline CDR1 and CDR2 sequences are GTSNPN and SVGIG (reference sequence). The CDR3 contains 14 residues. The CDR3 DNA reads TGTGCCGGGGGAGCGGGGGCTGTGTACAATGAGCAGTTCTTC. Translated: CAGGAGAVYNEQFF. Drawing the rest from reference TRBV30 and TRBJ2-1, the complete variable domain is SQTIHQWPATLVQPVGSPLSLECTVEGTSNPNLYWYRQAAGRGLQLLFYSVGIGQISSEVPQNLSASRPQDRQFILSSKKLLLSDSGFYLCAGGAGAVYNEQFFGPGTRLTVL.

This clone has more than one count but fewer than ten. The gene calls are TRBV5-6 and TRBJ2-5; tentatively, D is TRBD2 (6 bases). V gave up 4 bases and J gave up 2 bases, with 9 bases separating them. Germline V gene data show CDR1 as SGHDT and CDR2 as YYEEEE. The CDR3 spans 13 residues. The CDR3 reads CASSPGGQETQYF. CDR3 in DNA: TGTGCCAGCAGCCCTGGGGGGCAAGAGACCCAGTACTTC.

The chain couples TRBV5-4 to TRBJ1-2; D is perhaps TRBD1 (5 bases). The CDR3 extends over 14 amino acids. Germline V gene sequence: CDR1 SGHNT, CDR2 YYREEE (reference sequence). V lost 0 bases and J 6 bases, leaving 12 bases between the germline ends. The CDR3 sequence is CASSLVGREDGYTF. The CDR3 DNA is TGTGCCAGCAGCTTGGTCGGCAGGGAAGATGGCTACACCTTC.

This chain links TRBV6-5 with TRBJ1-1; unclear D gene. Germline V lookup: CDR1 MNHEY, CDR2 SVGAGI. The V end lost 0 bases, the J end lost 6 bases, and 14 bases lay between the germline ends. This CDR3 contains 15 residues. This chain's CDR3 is CASSYSQVIGAEAFF. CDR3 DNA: TGTGCCAGCAGTTACTCGCAGGTGATAGGCGCTGAAGCTTTCTTT.